The clone carrying this TCR beta chain was counted a few times. The antigen remains unidentified. This record belongs to a study of Ad26.COV2.S vaccination and SARS-CoV-2 variants. Stated treatment: roughly 18 received Ad26.COV2.S at low or high dose, single or two shots; about 5 received placebo; per-sample allocation not given. Samples analyzed were those drawn on day 63 after the first vaccine or placebo injection. A Boston adult aged 18-55 years was the donor. The germline CDR1 and CDR2 sequences are MNHEY and SVGAGI. V lost 10 bases, J lost 8 bases, and 17 bases lay in between. There are 12 residues in the CDR3. General study results and limits: Placebo and vaccine recipients had non-spike TCR breadth that was similar. Vaccine recipients had higher spike-specific TCR breadth than placebo recipients. The TCR-based breadth and depth measures might underestimate overall T cell responses.

The method was immunoSEQ multiplex PCR; TCRdb's version includes in-frame clones alone and lacks a portion of them. The sample lists a few hundred thousand clones, around 91% occurring once. The sample was peripheral blood, taken in a trial of Ad26.COV2.S vaccine versus placebo. The J gene is TRBJ1-2, the V gene TRBV6-5; tentative D call: TRBD1 (5 bases). The sequence came from a person aged 18-65 years who received the Ad26.COV2.S COVID-19 vaccine or a placebo. CDR3 in amino acids: CAIRGRQGGYTF. CDR3 nucleotide sequence: TGTGCCATACGGGGACGTCAGGGAGGCTACACCTTC.